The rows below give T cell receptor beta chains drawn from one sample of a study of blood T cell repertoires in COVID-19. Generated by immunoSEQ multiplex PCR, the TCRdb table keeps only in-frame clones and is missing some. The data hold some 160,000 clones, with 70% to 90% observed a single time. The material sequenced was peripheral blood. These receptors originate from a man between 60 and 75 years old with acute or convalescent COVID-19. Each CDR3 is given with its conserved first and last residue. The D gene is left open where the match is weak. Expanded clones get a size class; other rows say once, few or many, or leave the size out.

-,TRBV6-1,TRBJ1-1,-,CASSDQPARGGEAFF,TGTGCCAGCAGTGACCAGCCCGCAAGGGGCGGTGAAGCTTTCTTT
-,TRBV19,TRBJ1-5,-,CASSIVSLNQPQHF,TGTGCCAGTAGTATAGTAAGCCTCAATCAGCCCCAGCATTTT
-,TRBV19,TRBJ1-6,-,CASSSSQGYNSPLHF,TGTGCCAGTAGTTCCAGCCAGGGCTATAATTCACCCCTCCACTTT
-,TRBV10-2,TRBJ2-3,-,CASRSLALTDTQYF,TGCGCCAGCAGATCTCTAGCGCTCACAGATACGCAGTATTTT
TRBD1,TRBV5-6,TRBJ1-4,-,CASSPSTGGANEKLFF,TGTGCCAGCAGCCCTTCAACAGGGGGAGCTAATGAAAAACTGTTTTTT
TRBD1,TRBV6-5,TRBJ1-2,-,CASSPTGTNYGYTF,TGTGCCAGCAGCCCGACAGGGACGAACTATGGCTACACCTTC
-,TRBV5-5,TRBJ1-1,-,CASSLGRVNTEAFF,TGTGCCAGCAGCTTGGGGCGGGTGAACACTGAAGCTTTCTTT
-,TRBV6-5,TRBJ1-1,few,CASSYSTERLGTEAFF,TGTGCCAGCAGTTACTCTACAGAAAGATTGGGCACTGAAGCTTTCTTT
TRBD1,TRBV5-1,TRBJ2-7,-,CASSSPTQQGPSYEQYF,TGCGCCAGCAGCTCACCGACCCAACAGGGGCCCTCCTACGAGCAGTACTTC
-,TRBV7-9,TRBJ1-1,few,CASSLRRVGFAFF,TGTGCCAGCAGCTTGAGGCGGGTCGGGTTCGCTTTCTTT
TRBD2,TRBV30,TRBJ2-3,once,CAWSVRRGGGLTDTQYF,TGTGCCTGGAGTGTACGGCGGGGGGGCGGCCTCACAGATACGCAGTATTTT
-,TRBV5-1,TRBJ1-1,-,CASSLPGPGTEAFF,TGCGCCAGCAGCCTCCCAGGGCCAGGGACTGAAGCTTTCTTT
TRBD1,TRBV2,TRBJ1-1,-,CAGRQGRGATEAFF,TGTGCCGGGAGACAGGGAAGAGGAGCCACTGAAGCTTTCTTT
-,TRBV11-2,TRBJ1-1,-,CASSQVENEAFF,TGTGCCAGCAGCCAGGTAGAAAATGAAGCTTTCTTT
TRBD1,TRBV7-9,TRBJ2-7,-,CASSLWTRTGRHEQYF,TGTGCCAGCAGCTTATGGACCCGGACAGGGAGGCACGAGCAGTACTTC
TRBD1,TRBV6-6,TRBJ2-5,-,CASSPPVGQGRRQETQYF,TGTGCCAGCAGTCCTCCTGTGGGACAGGGCAGAAGGCAAGAGACCCAGTACTTC
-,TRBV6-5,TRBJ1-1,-,CASRTGSMNTEAFF,TGTGCCAGCAGGACAGGTTCCATGAACACTGAAGCTTTCTTT
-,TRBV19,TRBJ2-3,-,CASSMSGTDTQYF,TGTGCCAGTAGTATGTCTGGCACAGATACGCAGTATTTT
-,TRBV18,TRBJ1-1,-,CASSPGQLNTEAFF,TGTGCCAGCTCACCAGGACAGTTGAACACTGAAGCTTTCTTT
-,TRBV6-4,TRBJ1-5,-,CASSPDRYSNQPQHF,TGTGCCAGCAGTCCAGACAGGTATAGCAATCAGCCCCAGCATTTT
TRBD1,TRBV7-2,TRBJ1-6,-,CATPSETGVQGSPLHF,TGTGCCACCCCGTCCGAGACAGGGGTACAGGGGTCACCCCTCCACTTT
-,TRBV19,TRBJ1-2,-,CATSIERTDGYTF,TGTGCCACCAGTATAGAAAGGACAGATGGCTACACCTTC
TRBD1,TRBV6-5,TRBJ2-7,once,CASSYTDRGHYEQYF,TGTGCCAGCAGTTACACGGACAGGGGGCACTACGAGCAGTACTTC
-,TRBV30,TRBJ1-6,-,CAWNHGASSYNSPLHF,TGTGCCTGGAACCATGGTGCGAGCTCCTATAATTCACCCCTCCACTTT
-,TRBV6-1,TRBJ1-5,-,CASSALTDHQPQHF,TGTGCCAGCAGTGCCCTAACCGATCATCAGCCCCAGCATTTT
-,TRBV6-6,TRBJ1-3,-,CASTERDIYSGNTIYF,TGTGCCAGCACCGAAAGGGACATTTACTCTGGAAACACCATATATTTT
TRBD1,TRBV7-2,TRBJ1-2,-,CASSTGGTGDSLNYGYTF,TGTGCCAGCAGTACCGGCGGGACAGGGGACAGCCTTAACTATGGCTACACCTTC
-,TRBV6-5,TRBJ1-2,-,CASSYSRQNYGYTF,TGTGCCAGCAGTTACTCGAGACAGAACTATGGCTACACCTTC
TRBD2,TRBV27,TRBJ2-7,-,CASSFSGLALNEQYF,TGTGCCAGCAGTTTCTCGGGACTAGCGCTCAACGAGCAGTACTTC
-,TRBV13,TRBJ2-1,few,CASSLGQGLGDEQFF,TGTGCCAGCAGCTTAGGGCAGGGGTTGGGCGATGAGCAGTTCTTC
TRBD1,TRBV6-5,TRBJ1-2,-,CASSYGTGSTNYGYTF,TGTGCCAGCAGTTACGGGACAGGCTCGACCAACTATGGCTACACCTTC
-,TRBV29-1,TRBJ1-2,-,CSVPSGVSHGYTF,TGCAGCGTCCCGTCGGGAGTGTCTCATGGCTACACCTTC
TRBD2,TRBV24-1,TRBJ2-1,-,CATSGLTSGGASYNEQFF,TGTGCCACCAGTGGCCTGACTAGCGGGGGGGCGTCCTACAATGAGCAGTTCTTC
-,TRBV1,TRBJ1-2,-,CTSLRGIGYGYTF,TGCACCAGCCTTAGGGGAATAGGATATGGCTACACCTTC
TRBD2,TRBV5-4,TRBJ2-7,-,CASSLSSGANEQYF,TGTGCCAGCAGCTTATCCAGCGGGGCCAACGAGCAGTACTTC
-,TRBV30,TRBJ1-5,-,CAWSVGGAGQPQHF,TGTGCCTGGAGTGTAGGAGGGGCAGGTCAGCCCCAGCATTTT
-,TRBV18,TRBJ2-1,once,CASSPYRESSYNEQFF,TGTGCCAGCTCACCTTACAGGGAGAGCTCCTACAATGAGCAGTTCTTC
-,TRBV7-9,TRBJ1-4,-,CASSLPLNEKLFF,TGTGCCAGCAGCTTACCCCTTAATGAAAAACTGTTTTTT
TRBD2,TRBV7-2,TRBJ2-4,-,CASSLVAGVNIQYF,TGTGCCAGCAGCTTAGTAGCGGGGGTAAACATTCAGTACTTC
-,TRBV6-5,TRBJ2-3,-,CASRASLGTDTQYF,TGTGCCAGCAGGGCCTCTCTAGGCACAGATACGCAGTATTTT
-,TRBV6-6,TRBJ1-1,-,CASSSFGGRSGTEAFF,TGTGCCAGCAGTTCTTTCGGGGGGCGGTCGGGAACTGAAGCTTTCTTT
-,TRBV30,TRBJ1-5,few,CAWSVRGNQPQHF,TGTGCCTGGAGTGTAAGGGGGAATCAGCCCCAGCATTTT
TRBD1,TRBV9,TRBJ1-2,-,CASSTTGGDGYTF,TGTGCCAGCAGCACGACAGGGGGCGATGGCTACACCTTC
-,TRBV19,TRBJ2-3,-,CAPSAGRDTQYF,TGTGCCCCCTCCGCGGGCCGAGATACGCAGTATTTT
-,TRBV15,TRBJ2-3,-,CATSRDRKGAGTQYF,TGTGCCACCAGCAGAGATCGTAAGGGAGCGGGTACGCAGTATTTT
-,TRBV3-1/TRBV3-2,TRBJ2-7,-,CASSPSLYEQYF,TGTGCCAGCAGCCCTAGTTTATACGAGCAGTACTTC
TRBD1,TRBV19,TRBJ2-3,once,CATSRWGQIATDTQYF,TGTGCCACTTCTCGCTGGGGACAGATCGCCACAGATACGCAGTATTTT
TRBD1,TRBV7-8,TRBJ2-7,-,CASSFRRDRGYEQYF,TGTGCCAGCAGCTTCCGACGGGACAGGGGTTACGAGCAGTACTTC
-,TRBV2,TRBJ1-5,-,CASRAGTAGNQPQHF,TGTGCCAGCAGGGCCGGGACTGCAGGCAATCAGCCCCAGCATTTT
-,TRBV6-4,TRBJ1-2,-,CASRDWGDGYTF,TGTGCCAGCAGAGACTGGGGAGATGGCTACACCTTC
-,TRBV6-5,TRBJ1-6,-,CASRTQESYNSPLHF,TGTGCCAGCAGGACACAGGAATCCTATAATTCACCCCTCCACTTT
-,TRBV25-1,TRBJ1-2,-,CASSDISYGYTF,TGTGCCAGCAGTGATATTAGTTATGGCTACACCTTC
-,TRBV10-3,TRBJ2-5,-,CAISETREETQYF,TGTGCCATCAGTGAAACCCGGGAAGAGACCCAGTACTTC
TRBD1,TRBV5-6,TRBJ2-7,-,CASSLGRGQHPSGEQYF,TGTGCCAGCAGCTTGGGCAGGGGACAGCACCCTTCGGGGGAGCAGTACTTC
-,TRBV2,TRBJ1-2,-,CASSALSIIYYGYTF,TGTGCCAGCAGTGCCCTGAGTATTATTTACTATGGCTACACCTTC